This TCR beta chain was captured by sequencing in a study of tumor-infiltrating lymphocytes in oesophageal squamous cell carcinoma. TCRdb independently ran MiXCR on the PCR reads; one entry per CDR3 protein. This table has almost 20,000 distinct CDR3 sequences, almost 40% appearing once. Ten or more counts support this clonotype. In germline, CDR1 is MGHDK, CDR2 SYGVNS. This CDR3 contains 16 residues. The sample was blood. The chain couples TRBV25-1 to TRBJ2-7; the match to TRBD2 covers 9 bases. The J call is uncertain, as TRBJ2-1 better fits the DNA end. This TCR was recovered from a male donor with esophageal squamous cell carcinoma. CDR3 residues: CASSEGLAGAKVEQFF. CDR3 nucleotide sequence: TGTGCCAGCAGTGAAGGTTTAGCGGGAGCTAAGGTTGAGCAGTTCTTC.